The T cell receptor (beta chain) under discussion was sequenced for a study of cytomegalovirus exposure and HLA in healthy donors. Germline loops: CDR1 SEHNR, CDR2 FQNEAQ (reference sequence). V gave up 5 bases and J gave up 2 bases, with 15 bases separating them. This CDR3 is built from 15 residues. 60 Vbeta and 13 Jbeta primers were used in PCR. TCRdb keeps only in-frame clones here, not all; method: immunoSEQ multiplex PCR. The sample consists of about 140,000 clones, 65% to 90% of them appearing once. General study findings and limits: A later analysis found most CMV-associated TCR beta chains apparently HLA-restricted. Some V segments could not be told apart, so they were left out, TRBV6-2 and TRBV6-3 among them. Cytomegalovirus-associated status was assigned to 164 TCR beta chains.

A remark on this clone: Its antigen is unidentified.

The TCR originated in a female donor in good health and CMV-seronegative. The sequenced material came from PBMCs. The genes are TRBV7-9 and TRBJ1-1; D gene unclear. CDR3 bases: TGTGCCAGCAGCCCTAGCACGGACGGTAACACTGAAGCTTTCTTT. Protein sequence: CASSPSTDGNTEAFF.